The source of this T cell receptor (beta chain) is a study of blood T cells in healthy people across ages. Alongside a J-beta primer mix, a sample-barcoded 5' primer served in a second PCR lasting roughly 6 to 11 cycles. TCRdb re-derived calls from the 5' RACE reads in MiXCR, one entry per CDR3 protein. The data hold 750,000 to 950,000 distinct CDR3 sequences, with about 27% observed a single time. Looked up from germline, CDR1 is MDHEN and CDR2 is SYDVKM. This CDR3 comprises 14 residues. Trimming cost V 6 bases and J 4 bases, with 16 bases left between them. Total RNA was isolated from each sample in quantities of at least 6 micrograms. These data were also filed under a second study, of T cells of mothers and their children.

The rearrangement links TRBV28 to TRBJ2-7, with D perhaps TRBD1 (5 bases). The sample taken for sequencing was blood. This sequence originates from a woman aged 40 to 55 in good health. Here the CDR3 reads CASSPPGYGYEQYF. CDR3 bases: TGTGCCAGCAGCCCCCCAGGGTACGGGTACGAGCAGTACTTC.